The 20 T cell receptor beta chains in this list originate from one sample, sequenced in a study of shared clonotypes between healthy human individuals. Profiling relied on immunoSEQ multiplex PCR, and the TCRdb table lists in-frame clones only, not all of them. Of some 2 million clones in the sample, roughly 96% are singletons; the top ten hold under 0.15%. The sample taken for sequencing was naive CD4+ T cells sorted from blood. Subset meaning: CD45RA+ positively selected. All receptors derive from a man aged 18-30 years in good health.

The CDR3 DNA follows: TGTGCCAGCAGTAACAGGGAATCCGGAAACACCATATATTTT. It yields the protein CASSNRESGNTIYF. The chain recombines TRBV2 with TRBJ1-3, with D possibly TRBD1 on 6 matching bases. With 5 bases removed from V and 4 bases from J, the gap between germline ends came to 12 bases. The CDR3 is 14 residues long. Germline CDR1 SNHLY, CDR2 FYNNEI.

This clone was observed a single time. The chain employs TRBV11-2 and TRBJ2-7; 11 positions agree with TRBD2. V lost 5 bases and J lost 5; bases outside the gene matches: 11. Looked up from germline, CDR1 is SGHAT and CDR2 is FQNNGV. This CDR3 contains 16 residues. DNA of the CDR3: TGTGCCAGCAGCCCCGTTAGCGGGAGGGCAGAAAACGAGCAGTACTTC. This gives the protein CASSPVSGRAENEQYF.

In its sample, this clone was seen once. The V call is TRBV29-1, the J call TRBJ1-3; D ambiguous. Germline V lookup: CDR1 SQVTM, CDR2 ANQGSEA. The length of the CDR3 is 15 residues. V lost 3 bases and J lost 4, with 16 bases in between. CDR3 region: CSVEWGSSQGNTIYF. The CDR3 DNA sequence: TGCAGCGTTGAGTGGGGTAGTTCCCAGGGAAACACCATATATTTT. The full variable domain, rest sourced from reference TRBV29-1 and TRBJ1-3, is SAVISQKPSRDICQRGTSLTIQCQVDSQVTMMFWYRQQPGQSLTLIATANQGSEATYESGFVIDKFPISRPNLTFSTLTVSNMSPEDSSIYLCSVEWGSSQGNTIYFGEGSWLTVV.

A few counts support this clone. This chain links TRBV2 with TRBJ1-1; D gene uncertain. The germline V gene encodes CDR1 SNHLY and CDR2 FYNNEI. This CDR3 spans 14 amino acids. The ends were cut back, 1 base at V and 5 bases at J, with 11 bases in the middle. CDR3 nucleotides: TGTGCCAGCAGTGAAGACGGAACGAGGACTGAAGCTTTCTTT. Residues: CASSEDGTRTEAFF.

The V call is TRBV12-5, the J call TRBJ2-2; 11 positions agree with TRBD2. With 4 bases clipped from V and 6 bases from J, the junction kept 7 bases outside the gene matches. Germline assignment: CDR1 LGHNT and CDR2 FRNRAP. CDR3 length: 16 amino acids. In nucleotides, the CDR3 is TGTGCTAGTGGTTCCCCTAGCGGGAGGAGTCCCGGGGAGCTGTTTTTT. Amino acids: CASGSPSGRSPGELFF.

V and J are TRBV27 and TRBJ2-3; D is unclear. The CDR3 loop spans 16 amino acids. V dropped 4 bases and J dropped 1 base, with 15 bases sitting between them. The germline gives CDR1 MNHEY, CDR2 SMNVEV (reference sequence). The DNA of the CDR3 is TGTGCCAGCAGTTCCATGGGCCGCGCCGGCACAGATACGCAGTATTTT. Protein: CASSSMGRAGTDTQYF.

The gene calls are TRBV5-6 and TRBJ2-5; the match to TRBD2 covers 8 bases. The CDR3 spans 14 residues. Trimming at V came to 2 bases and at J to 5 bases, leaving 5 bases not matched to a gene. The germline V gene has CDR1 SGHDT and CDR2 YYEEEE. The CDR3 DNA follows: TGTGCCAGCAGCTTTAGAGGGACTAGGGAGACCCAGTACTTC. It translates to CASSFRGTRETQYF.

V is TRBV4-1 and J is TRBJ1-2, with a tentative D call TRBD1 (6 bases). The CDR3 runs 15 residues. The germline V gene has CDR1 MGHRA and CDR2 YSYEKL. V lost 4 bases, J lost 4 bases, and 16 bases lay in between. The CDR3: CASSPPGAVGYGYTF. DNA of the CDR3: TGCGCCAGCAGCCCCCCAGGGGCGGTTGGCTATGGCTACACCTTC.

This chain connects TRBV9 to TRBJ2-7; unclear D gene. The CDR3 sequence is 15 residues long. The ends were cut back, 0 bases at V and 2 bases at J, with 12 bases in the middle. Germline V CDR1 and CDR2: SGDLS, YYNGEE. The CDR3 spells CASSVAVDATYEQYF. CDR3 nucleotides: TGTGCCAGCAGCGTAGCTGTGGACGCAACCTACGAGCAGTACTTC. The entire variable domain, with the rest obtained from reference TRBV9 and TRBJ2-7, is as follows: DSGVTQTPKHLITATGQRVTLRCSPRSGDLSVYWYQQSLDQGLQFLIQYYNGEERAKGNILERFSAQQFPDLHSELNLSSLELGDSALYFCASSVAVDATYEQYFGPGTRLTVT.

The genes are TRBV23-1 and TRBJ2-7, with 14 bases identical to TRBD2. TRBV23-1 is known as an ORF, though its function is uncertain. Trimming cost V 9 bases and J 5 bases; bases outside gene matches: 12. CDR3 length equals 16 residues. CDR3 coding DNA: TGCGCCAGACGTGGGACTAGCGGGAGACCTTCCCACGAGCAGTACTTC. It encodes CARRGTSGRPSHEQYF.

The chain combines TRBV10-2 with TRBJ2-3, with 10 bases lining up with TRBD2. Germline V gene data show CDR1 as WSHSY and CDR2 as SAAADI. The trim removed 7 bases at V and 1 base at J, leaving 2 bases unmatched. The CDR3 runs to 14 residues. DNA of the CDR3: TGCGCCAGCAATCTAGCGGGAGGCACAGATACGCAGTATTTT. It is translated as CASNLAGGTDTQYF.

The CDR3, as DNA: TGTGCCAGCAGATATGTCAGACAGGTCAATCAGCCCCAGCATTTT. As protein: CASRYVRQVNQPQHF. V and J are TRBV6-1 and TRBJ1-5, with a tentative D call TRBD1 (6 bases). The CDR3 extends over 15 amino acids. From germline, CDR1 is MNHNS and CDR2 SASEGT. Trimming shortened V by 6 bases and J by 3 bases, and 15 bases separated the two germline ends.

The chain joins TRBV5-5 to TRBJ2-1; D is undetermined. The CDR3 is 14 amino acids. Germline CDR1 SGHKS, CDR2 YYEKEE (reference sequence). The germline V and J ends were trimmed by 4 bases and 0 bases, with 8 bases remaining between them. CDR3 sequence (DNA): TGTGCCAGCAGCCGAGACCCCTCCTACAATGAGCAGTTCTTC. Its translation is CASSRDPSYNEQFF.

The gene calls are TRBV6-5 and TRBJ2-1; 9 bases match TRBD1. CDR3 length equals 15 residues. Per germline, CDR1 MNHEY and CDR2 SVGAGI. V was pared by 5 bases and J by 6 bases, with 8 bases of the junction left unmatched. In nucleotides, the CDR3 is TGTGCCAGCAGTCGAGACAGGGGGGCTCGCAATGAGCAGTTCTTC. It is translated as CASSRDRGARNEQFF.

The chain joins TRBV18 to TRBJ1-2, with D hard to call. With 4 bases removed from V and 8 bases from J, the gap between germline ends came to 17 bases. This CDR3 is 14 amino acids long. Germline CDR1 and CDR2: KGHSH and LQKENI. The CDR3 DNA reads TGTGCCAGCTCACAACTAGAGGGCGCGGGCGGCTACACCTTC. This codes for CASSQLEGAGGYTF. Based on the CDR3 plus reference TRBV18 and TRBJ1-2, the full variable domain is NAGVMQNPRHLVRRRGQEARLRCSPMKGHSHVYWYRQLPEEGLKFMVYLQKENIIDESGMPKERFSAEFPKEGPSILRIQQVVRGDSAAYFCASSQLEGAGGYTFGSGTRLTVV.

The J gene is TRBJ1-2, the V gene TRBV4-3; 8 bases map to TRBD1. V gave up 5 bases and J gave up 2 bases; unmatched junction bases: 4. Germline V gene lookup returns CDR1 LGHNA and CDR2 YSLEER. The CDR3 length is 14 residues. In nucleotides, the CDR3 is TGCGCCAGCAGCGCGGGACAGGCGAACTATGGCTACACCTTC. Translating it yields CASSAGQANYGYTF.

The genes are TRBV28 and TRBJ2-5; 7 nucleotides match TRBD2. The CDR3 length is 15 residues. Germline trimming cut 2 bases from V and 6 bases from J; bases unmatched to any gene: 9. CDR1 is MDHEN, CDR2 SYDVKM, per germline. The DNA of the CDR3 is TGTGCCAGCAGTTTAGAGGGACGGGGGGTTAAGACCCAGTACTTC. Translation: CASSLEGRGVKTQYF.

The V and J genes are TRBV10-3 and TRBJ2-3; 8 bases agree with TRBD2. The V gene's germline CDR1 is ENHRY and CDR2 SYGVKD. The V and J ends lost 0 bases and 3 bases, in that order; junction bases with no gene match: 5. The CDR3 covers 16 residues. The DNA for the CDR3 is TGTGCCATCAGTGAGTCTGCACTAGCGGTGACAGATACGCAGTATTTT. Its protein product is CAISESALAVTDTQYF.

The chain combines TRBV15 with TRBJ2-7; 14 bases match TRBD2. J lost 9 bases, V lost 2 bases, and 15 bases had no gene match. The CDR3 contains 18 residues. CDR1 is LNHNV and CDR2 is YYDKDF in the germline V gene (reference sequence). CDR3 amino acids: CATSRRGTSGRLHTVQYF. For the CDR3, the DNA is TGTGCCACCAGCAGACGCGGGACTAGCGGGAGACTACATACCGTGCAGTACTTC.

This clone was detected once. This chain connects TRBV11-2 to TRBJ1-3; unclear D gene. This CDR3 has 15 residues. Deletions cut 5 bases from V and 0 bases from J, with 11 bases between. The V gene's germline CDR1 is SGHAT and CDR2 FQNNGV. For the CDR3, the DNA is TGTGCCAGCAGCCTGGTCGGCAACTCTGGAAACACCATATATTTT. The encoded protein is CASSLVGNSGNTIYF.